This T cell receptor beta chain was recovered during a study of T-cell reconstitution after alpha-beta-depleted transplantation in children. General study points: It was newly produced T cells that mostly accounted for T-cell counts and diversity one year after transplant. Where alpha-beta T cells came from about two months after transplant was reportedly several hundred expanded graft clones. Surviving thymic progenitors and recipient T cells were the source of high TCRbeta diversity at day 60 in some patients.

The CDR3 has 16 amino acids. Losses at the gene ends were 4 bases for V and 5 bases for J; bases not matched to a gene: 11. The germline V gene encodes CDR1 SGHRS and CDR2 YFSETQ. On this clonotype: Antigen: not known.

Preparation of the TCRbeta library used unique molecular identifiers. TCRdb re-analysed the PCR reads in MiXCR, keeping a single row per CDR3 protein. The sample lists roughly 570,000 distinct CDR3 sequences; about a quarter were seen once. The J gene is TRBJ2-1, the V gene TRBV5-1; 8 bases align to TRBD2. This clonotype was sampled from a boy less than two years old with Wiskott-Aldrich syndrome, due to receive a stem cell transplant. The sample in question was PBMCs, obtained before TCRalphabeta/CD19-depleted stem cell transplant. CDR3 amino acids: CASSQTSGSAHNEQFF. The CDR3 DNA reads TGCGCCAGCAGCCAGACCAGCGGGAGCGCCCACAATGAGCAGTTCTTC.